This T cell receptor beta chain derives from a study of T cell responses to AZD1222 COVID-19 vaccine. Across the study: Analysis merged second doses at about 4 or about 12 weeks. Study observations and caveats: Unmutated variant regions are reportedly targeted by nearly half of spike-specific TCRs. At 160-218 and 743-854, vaccine-associated CD4 TCRs were dominant, and they spanned spike. Increased Spike-specific TCR breadth and depth were observed after two AZD1222 doses.

Comment on this clone: The antigen is unknown.

Profiling relied on immunoSEQ multiplex PCR, and the TCRdb table lists in-frame clones only, not all of them. The sample lists 100,000 to 150,000 clones; approximately 90% were seen once. This specimen was peripheral blood, taken on day 0 of AZD1222 vaccination. The TCR sequence derives from an adult in good health.

The CDR3 DNA sequence: TGTGCCATCAGGCCTTCTAGCGGGTCCTACGAGCAGTACTTC. Amino acid sequence: CAIRPSSGSYEQYF. J is TRBJ2-7 and V is TRBV10-3; 8 bases are a match to TRBD2. V shed 6 bases, J shed 1 base, and the junction held 5 bases outside the gene matches. The length of the CDR3 is 14 residues. The germline CDR1 and CDR2 sequences are ENHRY and SYGVKD.